The rows below give T cell receptor beta chains drawn from one sample of a study of metastatic and nonmetastatic thyroid tumors. Using MiXCR, TCRdb re-called clones from the PCR reads. The table shows 30,000 to 35,000 clones, with roughly a third occurring only once. The material sequenced was tumor tissue. These TCRs come from a female donor with papillary thyroid cancer or a benign thyroid nodule (not recorded which). Some clones in this sample may be carry-over from other donors' samples. The CDR3 runs from the conserved cysteine through the conserved F or W. A D gene is named only where the DNA matches it firmly. Not every row has a clone size; where given, it reads once, few, many or a size class.

CDR3: CAISSTGGYEQYF
DNA: TGTGCCATCAGTTCGACAGGCGGATACGAGCAGTACTTC
size: NA
V: TRBV10-3
D: NA
J: TRBJ2-7

CDR3: CASSQEARNTGELFF
DNA: TGCGCCAGCAGCCAAGAGGCTAGAAACACCGGGGAGCTGTTTTTT
size: NA
V: TRBV4-3
D: NA
J: TRBJ2-2

CDR3: CASSLAGADTQYF
DNA: TGTGCCAGCAGCCTAGCGGGAGCAGATACGCAGTATTTT
size: NA
V: TRBV7-2
D: TRBD2
J: TRBJ2-3

CDR3: CATSRAGASVDTQYF
DNA: TGTGCCACCAGCAGAGCGGGGGCCTCGGTAGATACGCAGTATTTT
size: few
V: TRBV15
D: NA
J: TRBJ2-3

CDR3: CASSSLGVGELFF
DNA: TGTGCCAGCAGTTCCTTAGGGGTCGGGGAGCTGTTTTTT
size: NA
V: TRBV6-2/TRBV6-3
D: NA
J: TRBJ2-2

CDR3: CASGLGDRDRDGYTF
DNA: TGTGCTAGTGGTTTGGGTGACCGGGACCGAGATGGCTACACCTTC
size: NA
V: TRBV12-5
D: NA
J: TRBJ1-2

CDR3: CASSPRLGGITGELFF
DNA: TGTGCCAGCTCACCACGTTTAGGCGGTATCACCGGGGAGCTGTTTTTT
size: few
V: TRBV18
D: NA
J: TRBJ2-2

CDR3: CASSLAQGLGTEAFF
DNA: TGTGCCAGCAGCTTAGCGCAGGGGCTCGGGACTGAAGCTTTCTTT
size: NA
V: TRBV7-2
D: NA
J: TRBJ1-1

CDR3: CSTTTSGDEQYF
DNA: TGCAGTACTACGACTAGCGGAGACGAGCAGTACTTC
size: NA
V: TRBV20-1
D: TRBD2
J: TRBJ2-7

CDR3: CASSPPRDFHEQYF
DNA: TGTGCCAGCAGCCCACCGAGGGACTTCCACGAGCAGTACTTC
size: few
V: TRBV12-3/TRBV12-4
D: NA
J: TRBJ2-7

CDR3: CASSPRLGTYEQYF
DNA: TGTGCCAGCAGTCCCCGACTGGGAACCTACGAGCAGTACTTC
size: NA
V: TRBV7-8
D: NA
J: TRBJ2-7

CDR3: CASSAGTGRLETQYF
DNA: TGTGCCAGCAGTGCCGGGACAGGGAGGTTAGAGACCCAGTACTTC
size: few
V: TRBV27
D: TRBD1
J: TRBJ2-5

CDR3: CATHVGDGPHQPQHF
DNA: TGTGCCACCCACGTCGGGGACGGACCCCATCAGCCCCAGCATTTT
size: few
V: TRBV28
D: NA
J: TRBJ1-5

CDR3: CASSSTLTSGGSTDTQYF
DNA: TGTGCCAGCAGCTCTACTCTTACTAGCGGGGGAAGCACAGATACGCAGTATTTT
size: few
V: TRBV6-6
D: TRBD2
J: TRBJ2-3

CDR3: CASSNTGFEAFF
DNA: TGTGCCAGCAGTAATACAGGGTTTGAAGCTTTCTTT
size: many
V: TRBV6-1
D: NA
J: TRBJ1-1

CDR3: CASSPGHLHEQYF
DNA: TGTGCCAGCAGCCCGGGACACTTACACGAGCAGTACTTC
size: few
V: TRBV11-3
D: NA
J: TRBJ2-7

CDR3: CASNRPGTLGYTF
DNA: TGTGCCAGCAACCGCCCAGGGACCCTCGGCTACACCTTC
size: NA
V: TRBV2
D: NA
J: TRBJ1-2

CDR3: CASSTGTGGSPLHF
DNA: TGTGCCAGCAGTACCGGGACAGGCGGTTCACCCCTCCACTTT
size: few
V: TRBV6-1
D: TRBD1
J: TRBJ1-6

CDR3: CATLGAGGPGEQYF
DNA: TGTGCCACCCTCGGAGCGGGAGGGCCGGGTGAGCAGTACTTC
size: NA
V: TRBV19
D: TRBD2
J: TRBJ2-7

CDR3: CASSLDRGSYYTF
DNA: TGTGCCAGCAGCCTCGACAGGGGGTCGTACTACACCTTC
size: NA
V: TRBV5-6
D: TRBD1
J: TRBJ1-2

CDR3: CASSFRGREADTQYF
DNA: TGTGCCAGCAGCTTTAGGGGTCGCGAAGCAGATACGCAGTATTTT
size: NA
V: TRBV11-2
D: NA
J: TRBJ2-3

CDR3: CASSSRGGGQESYEQYF
DNA: TGTGCCAGCAGTTCCCGAGGTGGGGGACAGGAGTCCTACGAGCAGTACTTC
size: NA
V: TRBV6-5
D: TRBD1
J: TRBJ2-7

CDR3: CASSPDAGKQYF
DNA: TGTGCCAGCAGCCCAGACGCTGGGAAGCAGTACTTC
size: NA
V: TRBV6-1
D: NA
J: TRBJ2-7

CDR3: CASSDGGNYGYTF
DNA: TGTGCCAGCAGTGACGGAGGTAACTATGGCTACACCTTC
size: few
V: TRBV6-1
D: NA
J: TRBJ1-2

CDR3: CASSQLFGVGNDEQYF
DNA: TGTGCCAGCAGCCAACTTTTCGGCGTGGGCAACGACGAGCAGTACTTC
size: NA
V: TRBV3-1
D: NA
J: TRBJ2-7

CDR3: CASSHMGASGSYEQYF
DNA: TGCGCCAGCAGCCACATGGGGGCGAGCGGCTCCTACGAGCAGTACTTC
size: NA
V: TRBV4-3
D: NA
J: TRBJ2-7

CDR3: CASSHGTGDGQETQYF
DNA: TGCGCCAGCAGCCACGGGACAGGGGACGGCCAAGAGACCCAGTACTTC
size: NA
V: TRBV5-1
D: TRBD1
J: TRBJ2-5

CDR3: CASSLWAGRYGYTF
DNA: TGTGCCAGCAGTTTATGGGCAGGGAGGTATGGCTACACCTTC
size: few
V: TRBV28
D: NA
J: TRBJ1-2